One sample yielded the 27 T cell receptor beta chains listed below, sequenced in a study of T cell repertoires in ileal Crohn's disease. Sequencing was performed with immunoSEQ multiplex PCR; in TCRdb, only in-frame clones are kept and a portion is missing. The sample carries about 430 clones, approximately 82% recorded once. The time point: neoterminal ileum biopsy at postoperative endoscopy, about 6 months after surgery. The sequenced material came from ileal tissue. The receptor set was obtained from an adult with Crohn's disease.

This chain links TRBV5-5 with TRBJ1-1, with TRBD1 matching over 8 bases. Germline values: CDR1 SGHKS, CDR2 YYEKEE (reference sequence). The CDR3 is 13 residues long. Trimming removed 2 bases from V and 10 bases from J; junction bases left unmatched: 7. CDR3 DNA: TGTGCCAGCAGCTTAGGGACAGGCGACGGAGCTTTCTTT. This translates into CASSLGTGDGAFF.

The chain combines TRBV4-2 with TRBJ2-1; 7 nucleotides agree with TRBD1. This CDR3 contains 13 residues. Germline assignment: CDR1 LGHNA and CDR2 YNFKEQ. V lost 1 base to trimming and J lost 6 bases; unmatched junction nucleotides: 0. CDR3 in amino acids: CASSQGDSNEQFF. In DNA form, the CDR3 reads TGTGCCAGCAGCCAAGGGGACAGCAATGAGCAGTTCTTC.

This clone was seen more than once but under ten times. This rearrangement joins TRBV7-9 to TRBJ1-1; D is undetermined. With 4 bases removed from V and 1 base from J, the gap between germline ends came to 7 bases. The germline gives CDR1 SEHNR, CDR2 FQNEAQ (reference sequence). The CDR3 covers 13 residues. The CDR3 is CASSCKSNTEAFF. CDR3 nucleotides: TGTGCCAGCAGCTGTAAATCGAACACTGAAGCTTTCTTT.

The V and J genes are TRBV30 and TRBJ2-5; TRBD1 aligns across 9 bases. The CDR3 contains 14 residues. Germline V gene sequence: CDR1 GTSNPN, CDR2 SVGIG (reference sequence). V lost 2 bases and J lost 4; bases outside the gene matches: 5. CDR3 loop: CAWSPGQGRETQYF. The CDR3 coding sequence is TGTGCCTGGAGTCCTGGACAGGGGAGAGAGACCCAGTACTTC.

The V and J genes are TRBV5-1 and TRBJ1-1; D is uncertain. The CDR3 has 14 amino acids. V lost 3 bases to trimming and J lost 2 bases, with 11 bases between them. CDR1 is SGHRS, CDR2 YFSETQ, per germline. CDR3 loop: CASSSDGGNTEAFF. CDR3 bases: TGCGCCAGCAGCTCCGACGGCGGCAACACTGAAGCTTTCTTT.

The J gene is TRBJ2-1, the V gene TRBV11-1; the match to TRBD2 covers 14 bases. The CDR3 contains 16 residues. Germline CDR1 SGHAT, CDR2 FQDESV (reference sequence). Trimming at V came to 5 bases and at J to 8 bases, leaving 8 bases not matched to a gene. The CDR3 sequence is CASSTTSGRALHEQFF. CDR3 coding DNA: TGTGCCAGCAGCACGACTAGCGGGAGGGCATTGCATGAGCAGTTCTTC.

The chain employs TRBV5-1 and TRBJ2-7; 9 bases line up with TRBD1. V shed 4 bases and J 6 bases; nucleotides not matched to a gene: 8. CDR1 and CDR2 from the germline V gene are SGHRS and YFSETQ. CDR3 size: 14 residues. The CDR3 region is CASSVTGGSLEQYF. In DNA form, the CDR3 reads TGCGCCAGCAGCGTAACAGGGGGCTCCCTCGAGCAGTACTTC.

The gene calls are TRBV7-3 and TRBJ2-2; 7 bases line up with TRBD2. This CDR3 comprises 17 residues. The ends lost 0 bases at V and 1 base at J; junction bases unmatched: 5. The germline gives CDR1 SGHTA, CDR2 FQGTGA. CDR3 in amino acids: CASSLTLSSGNTGELFF. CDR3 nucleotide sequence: TGTGCCAGCAGCTTAACGTTATCTAGCGGGAACACCGGGGAGCTGTTTTTT.

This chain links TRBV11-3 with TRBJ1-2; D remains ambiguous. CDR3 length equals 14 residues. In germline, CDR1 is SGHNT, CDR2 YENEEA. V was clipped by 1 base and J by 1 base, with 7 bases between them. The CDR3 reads CASSLGEVNYGYTF. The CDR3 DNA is TGTGCCAGCAGCTTAGGGGAGGTTAACTATGGCTACACCTTC. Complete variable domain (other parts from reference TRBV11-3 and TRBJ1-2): EAGVVQSPRYKIIEKKQPVAFWCNPISGHNTLYWYLQNLGQGPELLIRYENEEAVDDSQLPKDRFSAERLKGVDSTLKIQPAELGDSAVYLCASSLGEVNYGYTFGSGTRLTVV.

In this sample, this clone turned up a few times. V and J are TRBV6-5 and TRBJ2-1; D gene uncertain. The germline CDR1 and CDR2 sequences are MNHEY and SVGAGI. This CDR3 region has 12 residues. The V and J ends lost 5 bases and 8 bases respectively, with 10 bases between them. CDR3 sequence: CASSRRGDEQFF. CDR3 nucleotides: TGTGCCAGCAGTCGTCGTGGCGATGAGCAGTTCTTC.

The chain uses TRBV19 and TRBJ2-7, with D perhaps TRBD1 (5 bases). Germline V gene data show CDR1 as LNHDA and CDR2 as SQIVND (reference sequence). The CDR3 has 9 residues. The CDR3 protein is CDSHREQYV. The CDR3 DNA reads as TGTGACAGCCACAGGGAGCAGTACGTC.

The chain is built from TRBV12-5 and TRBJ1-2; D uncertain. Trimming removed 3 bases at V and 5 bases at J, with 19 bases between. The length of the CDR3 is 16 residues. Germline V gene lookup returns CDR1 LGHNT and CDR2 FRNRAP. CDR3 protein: CASGFGYLIPPYGYTF. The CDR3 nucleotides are TGTGCTAGTGGTTTTGGATACCTGATCCCCCCTTATGGCTACACCTTC.

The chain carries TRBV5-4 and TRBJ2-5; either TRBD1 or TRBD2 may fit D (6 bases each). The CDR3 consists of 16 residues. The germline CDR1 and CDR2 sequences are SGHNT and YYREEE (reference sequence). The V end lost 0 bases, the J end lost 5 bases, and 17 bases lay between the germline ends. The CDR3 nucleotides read TGTGCCAGCAGCTTGGCCTCGGGGGCCCGGCCGGAGACCCAGTACTTC. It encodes CASSLASGARPETQYF. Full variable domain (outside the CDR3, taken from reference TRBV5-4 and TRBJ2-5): ETGVTQSPTHLIKTRGQQVTLRCSSQSGHNTVSWYQQALGQGPQFIFQYYREEENGRGNFPPRFSGLQFPNYSSELNVNALELDDSALYLCASSLASGARPETQYFGPGTRLLVL.

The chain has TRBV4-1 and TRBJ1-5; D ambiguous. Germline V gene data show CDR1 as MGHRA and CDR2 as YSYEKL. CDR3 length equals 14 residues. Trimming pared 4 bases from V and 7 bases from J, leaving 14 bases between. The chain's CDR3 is CASSPRGAEQPQHF. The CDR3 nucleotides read TGCGCCAGCAGCCCCCGGGGAGCGGAGCAGCCCCAGCATTTT.

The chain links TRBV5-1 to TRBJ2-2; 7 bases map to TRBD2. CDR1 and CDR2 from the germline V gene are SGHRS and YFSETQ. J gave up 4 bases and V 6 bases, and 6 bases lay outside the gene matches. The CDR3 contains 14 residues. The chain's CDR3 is CASKTSLGTGELFF. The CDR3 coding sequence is TGCGCCAGCAAGACTAGCCTGGGCACCGGGGAGCTGTTTTTT.

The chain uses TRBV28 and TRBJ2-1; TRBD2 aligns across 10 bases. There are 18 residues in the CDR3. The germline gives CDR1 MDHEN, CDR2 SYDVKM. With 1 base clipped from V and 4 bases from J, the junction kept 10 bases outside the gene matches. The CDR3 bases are TGTGCCAGCAGTTTATTGACAGGGTTACTAGCGGGGTACAATGAGCAGTTCTTC. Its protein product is CASSLLTGLLAGYNEQFF.

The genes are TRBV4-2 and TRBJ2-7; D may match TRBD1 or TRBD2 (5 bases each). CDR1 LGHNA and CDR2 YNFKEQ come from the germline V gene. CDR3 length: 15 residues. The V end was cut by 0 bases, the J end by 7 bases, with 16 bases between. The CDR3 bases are TGTGCCAGCAGCCAAGAACGACGGGGCCTTCAAGAGCAGTACTTC. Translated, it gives CASSQERRGLQEQYF.

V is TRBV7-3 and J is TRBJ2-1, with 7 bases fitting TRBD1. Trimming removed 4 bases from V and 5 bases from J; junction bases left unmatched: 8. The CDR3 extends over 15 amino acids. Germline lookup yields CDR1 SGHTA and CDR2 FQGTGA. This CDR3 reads CASSSRQGLNNEQFF. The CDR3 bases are TGTGCCAGCAGCTCCCGACAGGGATTAAACAATGAGCAGTTCTTC.

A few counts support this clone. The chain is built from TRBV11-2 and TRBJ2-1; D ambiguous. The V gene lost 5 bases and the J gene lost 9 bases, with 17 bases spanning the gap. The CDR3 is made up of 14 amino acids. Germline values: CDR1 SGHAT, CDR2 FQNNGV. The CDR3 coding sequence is TGTGCCAGCAGCAGCTCCGGGCCAAGCCCTGAGCAGTTCTTC. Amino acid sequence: CASSSSGPSPEQFF. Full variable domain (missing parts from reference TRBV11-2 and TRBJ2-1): EAGVAQSPRYKIIEKRQSVAFWCNPISGHATLYWYQQILGQGPKLLIQFQNNGVVDDSQLPKDRFSAERLKGVDSTLKIQPAKLEDSAVYLCASSSSGPSPEQFFGPGTRLTVL.

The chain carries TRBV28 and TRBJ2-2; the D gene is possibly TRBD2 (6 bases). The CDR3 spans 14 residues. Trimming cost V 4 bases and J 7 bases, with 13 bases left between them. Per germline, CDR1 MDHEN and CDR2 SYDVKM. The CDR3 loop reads CASSYTGVNGELFF. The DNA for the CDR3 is TGTGCCAGCAGTTATACGGGAGTTAACGGGGAGCTGTTTTTT.

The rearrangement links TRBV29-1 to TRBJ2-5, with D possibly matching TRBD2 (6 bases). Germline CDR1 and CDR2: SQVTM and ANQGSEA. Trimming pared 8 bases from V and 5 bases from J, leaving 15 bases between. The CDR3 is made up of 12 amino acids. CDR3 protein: CSIGPSGETQYF. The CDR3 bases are TGCAGCATAGGACCCAGCGGGGAGACCCAGTACTTC.

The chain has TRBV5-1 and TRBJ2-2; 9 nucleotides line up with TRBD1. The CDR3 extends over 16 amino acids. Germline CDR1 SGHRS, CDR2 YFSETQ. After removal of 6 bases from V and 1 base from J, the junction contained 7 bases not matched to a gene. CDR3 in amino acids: CASTNKGQGNTGELFF. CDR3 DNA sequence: TGCGCCAGCACAAATAAGGGACAGGGGAACACCGGGGAGCTGTTTTTT.

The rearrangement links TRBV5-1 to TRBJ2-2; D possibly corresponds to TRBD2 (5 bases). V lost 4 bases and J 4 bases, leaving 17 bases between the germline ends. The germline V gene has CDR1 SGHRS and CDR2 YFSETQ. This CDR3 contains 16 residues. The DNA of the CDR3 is TGCGCCAGCAGCCCTCCGACGGGGTCGGGCACCGGGGAGCTGTTTTTT. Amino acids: CASSPPTGSGTGELFF.

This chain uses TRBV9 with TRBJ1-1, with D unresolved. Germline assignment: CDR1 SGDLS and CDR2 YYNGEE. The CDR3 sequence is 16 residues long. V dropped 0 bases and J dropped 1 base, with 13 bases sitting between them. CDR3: CASSVGSSRANTEAFF. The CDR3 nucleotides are TGTGCCAGCAGCGTAGGATCCTCGAGGGCGAACACTGAAGCTTTCTTT.

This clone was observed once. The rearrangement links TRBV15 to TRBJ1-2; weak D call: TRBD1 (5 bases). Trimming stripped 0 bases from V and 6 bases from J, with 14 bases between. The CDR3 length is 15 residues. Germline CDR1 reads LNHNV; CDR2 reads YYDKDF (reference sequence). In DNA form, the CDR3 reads TGTGCCACCAGCAGAGATACGGCAGGGATGGATGGCTACACCTTC. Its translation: CATSRDTAGMDGYTF.

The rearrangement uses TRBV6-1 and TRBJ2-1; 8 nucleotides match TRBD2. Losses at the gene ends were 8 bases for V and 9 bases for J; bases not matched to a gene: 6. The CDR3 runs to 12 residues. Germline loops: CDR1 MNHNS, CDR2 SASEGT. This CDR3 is CASRTSPAEQFF. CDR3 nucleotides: TGTGCCAGCCGGACTAGCCCCGCTGAGCAGTTCTTC.

The CDR3 here is CASRFVAGAANYGYTF. DNA for the CDR3: TGTGCCAGTAGATTCGTGGCAGGGGCGGCTAACTATGGCTACACCTTC. This chain connects TRBV19 to TRBJ1-2; TRBD1 might be the D (6 bases). This CDR3 region has 16 residues. Germline lookup yields CDR1 LNHDA and CDR2 SQIVND (reference sequence). V gave up 6 bases and J gave up 0 bases, with 17 bases separating them.